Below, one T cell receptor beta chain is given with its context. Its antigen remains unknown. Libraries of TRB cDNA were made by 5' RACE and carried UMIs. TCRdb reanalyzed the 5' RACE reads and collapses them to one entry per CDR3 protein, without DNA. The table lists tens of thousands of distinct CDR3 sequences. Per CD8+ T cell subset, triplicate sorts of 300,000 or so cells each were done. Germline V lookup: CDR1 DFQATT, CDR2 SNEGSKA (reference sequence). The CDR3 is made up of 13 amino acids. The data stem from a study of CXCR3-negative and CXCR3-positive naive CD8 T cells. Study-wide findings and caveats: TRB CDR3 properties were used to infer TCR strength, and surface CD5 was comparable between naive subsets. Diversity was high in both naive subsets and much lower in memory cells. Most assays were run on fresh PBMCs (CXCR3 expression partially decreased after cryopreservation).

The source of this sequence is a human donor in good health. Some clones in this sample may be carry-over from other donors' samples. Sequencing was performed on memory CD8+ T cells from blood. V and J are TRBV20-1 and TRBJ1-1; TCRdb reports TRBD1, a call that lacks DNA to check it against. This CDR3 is CSARGTGPTEAFF.